This TCR beta chain was captured by sequencing in a study of vaccination effects on CD4 cells after COVID-19. Isolation of CD4+ T cells took place after about 10 days of culture. The CDR3 is made up of 14 amino acids. With 2 bases removed from V and 1 base from J, the gap between germline ends came to 6 bases. The V gene's germline CDR1 is MGHRA and CDR2 YSYEKL. To note about this clone: Its matching antigen is unknown.

Using immunoSEQ multiplex PCR, the repertoire was profiled, and TCRdb retains in-frame clones only, with some absent. The data show around 46,000 clones, 67% seen once. Study-wide findings and caveats: Nearly all vaccine-induced clones in healthy recipients recognized only SARS-CoV-2.

The specimen was CD4+ T cells from PBMCs cultured without peptide, collected before COVID-19 vaccination. The chain couples TRBV4-1 to TRBJ2-4; no firm D call. This clonotype was sampled from a human donor who received a COVID-19 vaccine. The CDR3 DNA reads TGCGCCAGCAGCCAACCACTGGCCAAAAACATTCAGTACTTC. Protein: CASSQPLAKNIQYF.